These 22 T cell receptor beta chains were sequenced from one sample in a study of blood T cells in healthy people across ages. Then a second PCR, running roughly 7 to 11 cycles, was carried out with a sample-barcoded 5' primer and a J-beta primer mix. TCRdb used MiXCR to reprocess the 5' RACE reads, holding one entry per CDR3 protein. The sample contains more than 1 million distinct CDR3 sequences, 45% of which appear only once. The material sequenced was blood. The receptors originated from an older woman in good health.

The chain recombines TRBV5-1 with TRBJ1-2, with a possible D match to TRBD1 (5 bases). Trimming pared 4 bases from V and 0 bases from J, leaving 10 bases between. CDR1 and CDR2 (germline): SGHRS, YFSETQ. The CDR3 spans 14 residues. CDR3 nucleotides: TGCGCCAGCAGCCGAGGGACCTCTAACTATGGCTACACCTTC. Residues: CASSRGTSNYGYTF.

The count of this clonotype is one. CDR3 nucleotide sequence: TGTGCCAGCAGCCGCATACGAGATATCAAGCACGAGCAGTACTTC. It codes for CASSRIRDIKHEQYF. J is TRBJ2-7 and V is TRBV7-8; D gene ambiguous. The germline gives CDR1 SGHVS, CDR2 FQNEAQ. This CDR3 has 15 residues. Trimming took 5 bases from V and 5 from J, leaving 19 bases between them.

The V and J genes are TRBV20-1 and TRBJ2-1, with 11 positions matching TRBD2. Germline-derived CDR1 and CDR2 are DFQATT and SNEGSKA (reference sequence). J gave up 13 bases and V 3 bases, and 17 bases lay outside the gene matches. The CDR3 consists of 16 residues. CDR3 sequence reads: CSARTLAGVEGNVQFF. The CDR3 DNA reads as TGCAGTGCTAGGACACTAGCGGGAGTAGAGGGGAATGTACAGTTCTTC.

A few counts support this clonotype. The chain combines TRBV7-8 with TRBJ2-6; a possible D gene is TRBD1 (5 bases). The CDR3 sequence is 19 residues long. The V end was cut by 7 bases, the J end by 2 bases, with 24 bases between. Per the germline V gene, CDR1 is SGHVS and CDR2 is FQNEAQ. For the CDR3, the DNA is TGTGCCAGCACAGGGAATGAGTGGCAGGGCGAAGCTGGGGCCAACGTCCTGACTTTC. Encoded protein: CASTGNEWQGEAGANVLTF. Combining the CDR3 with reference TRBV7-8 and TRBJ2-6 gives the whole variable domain GAGVSQSPRYKVAKRGQDVALRCDPISGHVSLFWYQQALGQGPEFLTYFQNEAQLDKSGLPSDRFFAERPEGSVSTLKIQRTQQEDSAVYLCASTGNEWQGEAGANVLTFGAGSRLTVL.

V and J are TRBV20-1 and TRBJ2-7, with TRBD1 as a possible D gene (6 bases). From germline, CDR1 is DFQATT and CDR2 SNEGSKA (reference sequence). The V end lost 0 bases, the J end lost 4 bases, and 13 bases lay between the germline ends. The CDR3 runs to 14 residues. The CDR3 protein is CSARDLTGRYEQYF. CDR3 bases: TGCAGTGCTAGAGACTTGACAGGCAGGTACGAGCAGTACTTC.

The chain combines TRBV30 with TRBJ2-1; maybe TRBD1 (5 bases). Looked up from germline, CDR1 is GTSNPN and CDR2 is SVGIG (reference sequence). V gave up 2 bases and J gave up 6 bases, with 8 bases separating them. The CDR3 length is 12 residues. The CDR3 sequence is CAWSRGVNEQFF. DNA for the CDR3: TGTGCCTGGAGTAGGGGTGTCAATGAGCAGTTCTTC.

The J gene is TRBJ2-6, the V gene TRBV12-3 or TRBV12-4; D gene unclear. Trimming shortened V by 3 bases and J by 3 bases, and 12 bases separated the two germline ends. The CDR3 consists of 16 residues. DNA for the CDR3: TGTGCCAGCAGTTTTGGGCCCCACTATGGGGCCAACGTCCTGACTTTC. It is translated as CASSFGPHYGANVLTF.

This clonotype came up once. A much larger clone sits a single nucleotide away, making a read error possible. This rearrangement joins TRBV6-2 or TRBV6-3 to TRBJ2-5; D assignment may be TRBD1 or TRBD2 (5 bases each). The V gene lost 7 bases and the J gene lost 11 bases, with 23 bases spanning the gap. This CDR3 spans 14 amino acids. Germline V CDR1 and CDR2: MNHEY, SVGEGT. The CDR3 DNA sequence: TGTGCCAGCAAAATGCCGGGACCCCCCTGGGAGCAGTACTTC. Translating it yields CASKMPGPPWEQYF.

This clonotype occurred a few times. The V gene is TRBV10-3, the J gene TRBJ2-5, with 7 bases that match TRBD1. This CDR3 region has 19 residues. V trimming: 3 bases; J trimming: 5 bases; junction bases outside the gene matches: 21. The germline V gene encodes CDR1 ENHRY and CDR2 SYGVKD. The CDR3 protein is CAISEARGGWQTPRETQYF. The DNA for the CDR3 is TGTGCCATCAGTGAAGCTAGAGGGGGCTGGCAGACACCGCGGGAGACCCAGTACTTC.

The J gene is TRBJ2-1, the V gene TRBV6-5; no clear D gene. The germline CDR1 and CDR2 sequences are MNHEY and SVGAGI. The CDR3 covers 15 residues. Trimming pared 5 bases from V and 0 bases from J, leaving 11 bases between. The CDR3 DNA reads TGTGCCAGCAGTCGGGCAGAGAGCTCCTACAATGAGCAGTTCTTC. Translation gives CASSRAESSYNEQFF.

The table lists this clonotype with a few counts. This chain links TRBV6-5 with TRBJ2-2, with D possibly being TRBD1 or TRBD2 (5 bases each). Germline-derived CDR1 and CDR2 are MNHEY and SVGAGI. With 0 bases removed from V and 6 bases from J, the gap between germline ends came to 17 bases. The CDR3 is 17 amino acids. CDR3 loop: CASSYSRGSRGAGELFF. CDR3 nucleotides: TGTGCCAGCAGTTACTCGAGAGGGTCCCGGGGCGCCGGGGAGCTGTTTTTT.

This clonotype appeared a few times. The CDR3 reads CASSSRTMRGYTF. CDR3 bases: TGTGCCAGCAGCTCTCGGACAATGAGAGGCTACACCTTC. The rearrangement links TRBV11-2 to TRBJ1-2; perhaps TRBD1 as D (5 bases). V lost 4 bases to trimming and J lost 8 bases, with 14 bases between them. Germline V gene data show CDR1 as SGHAT and CDR2 as FQNNGV. The CDR3 loop spans 13 amino acids.

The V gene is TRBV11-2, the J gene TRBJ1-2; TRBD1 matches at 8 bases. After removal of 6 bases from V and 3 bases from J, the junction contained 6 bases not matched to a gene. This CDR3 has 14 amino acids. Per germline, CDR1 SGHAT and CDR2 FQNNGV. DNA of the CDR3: TGTGCCAGCAGGAGGACGGGACAGGACTATGGCTACACCTTC. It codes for CASRRTGQDYGYTF.

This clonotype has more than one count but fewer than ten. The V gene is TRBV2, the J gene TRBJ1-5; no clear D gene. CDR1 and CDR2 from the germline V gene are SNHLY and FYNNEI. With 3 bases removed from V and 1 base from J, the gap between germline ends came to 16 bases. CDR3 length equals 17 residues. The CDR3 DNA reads TGTGCCAGCAGTGATTTTATGGATTTTGGGAGCAATCAGCCCCAGCATTTT. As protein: CASSDFMDFGSNQPQHF.

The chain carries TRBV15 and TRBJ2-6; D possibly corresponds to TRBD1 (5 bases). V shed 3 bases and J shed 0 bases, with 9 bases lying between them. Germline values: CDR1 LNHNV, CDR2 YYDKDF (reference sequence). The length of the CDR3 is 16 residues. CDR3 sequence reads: CATSRGPSSGANVLTF. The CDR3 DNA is TGTGCCACCAGCAGGGGGCCGAGCTCTGGGGCCAACGTCCTGACTTTC.

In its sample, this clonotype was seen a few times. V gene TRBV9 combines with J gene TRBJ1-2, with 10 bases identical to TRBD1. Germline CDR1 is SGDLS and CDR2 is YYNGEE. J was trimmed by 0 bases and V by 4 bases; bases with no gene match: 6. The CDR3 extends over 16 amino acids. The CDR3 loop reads CASSPVGTGANYGYTF. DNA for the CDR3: TGTGCCAGCAGCCCAGTGGGGACAGGGGCTAACTATGGCTACACCTTC.

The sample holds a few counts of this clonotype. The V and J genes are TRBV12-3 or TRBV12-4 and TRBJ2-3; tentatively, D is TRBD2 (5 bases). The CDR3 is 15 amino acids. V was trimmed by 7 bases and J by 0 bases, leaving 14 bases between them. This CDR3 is CASIPAEPSTDTQYF. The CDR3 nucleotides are TGTGCCAGCATCCCAGCGGAACCTAGCACAGATACGCAGTATTTT.

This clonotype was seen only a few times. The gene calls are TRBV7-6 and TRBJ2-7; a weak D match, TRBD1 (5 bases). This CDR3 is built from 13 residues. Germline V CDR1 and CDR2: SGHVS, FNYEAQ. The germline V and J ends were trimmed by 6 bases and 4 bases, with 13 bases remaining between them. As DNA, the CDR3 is TGTGCCAGCAGACAAGCCTCAGGGTACGAGCAGTACTTC. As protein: CASRQASGYEQYF. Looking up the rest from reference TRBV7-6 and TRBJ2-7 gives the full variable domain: GAGVSQSPRYKVTKRGQDVALRCDPISGHVSLYWYRQALGQGPEFLTYFNYEAQQDKSGLPNDRFSAERPEGSISTLTIQRTEQRDSAMYRCASRQASGYEQYFGPGTRLTVT.

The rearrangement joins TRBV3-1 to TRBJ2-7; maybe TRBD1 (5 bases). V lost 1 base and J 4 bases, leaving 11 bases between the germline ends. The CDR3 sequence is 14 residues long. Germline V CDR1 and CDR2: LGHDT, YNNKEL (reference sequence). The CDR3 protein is CASSQGSGKYEQYF. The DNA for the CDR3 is TGTGCCAGCAGCCAAGGGTCAGGGAAATACGAGCAGTACTTC.

The DNA of the CDR3 is TGTGCCAGCAGTGCGTCTAGCGGTGTAGCCAAAAACATTCAGTACTTC. Encoded protein: CASSASSGVAKNIQYF. The V and J genes are TRBV2 and TRBJ2-4, with 7 bases that match TRBD2. This CDR3 has 16 amino acids. The ends lost 4 bases at V and 0 bases at J; junction bases unmatched: 6. Germline V gene data show CDR1 as SNHLY and CDR2 as FYNNEI. Variable domain in full (rest from reference TRBV2 and TRBJ2-4): EPEVTQTPSHQVTQMGQEVILRCVPISNHLYFYWYRQILGQKVEFLVSFYNNEISEKSEIFDDQFSVERPDGSNFTLKIRSTKLEDSAMYFCASSASSGVAKNIQYFGAGTRLSVL.

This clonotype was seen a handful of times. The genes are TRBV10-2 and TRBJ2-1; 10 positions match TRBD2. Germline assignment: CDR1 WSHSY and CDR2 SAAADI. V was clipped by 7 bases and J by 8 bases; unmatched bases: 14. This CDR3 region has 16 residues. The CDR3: CASKWLASGSLDEQFF. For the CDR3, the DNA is TGCGCCAGCAAATGGTTGGCTAGCGGGAGTCTCGATGAGCAGTTCTTC.

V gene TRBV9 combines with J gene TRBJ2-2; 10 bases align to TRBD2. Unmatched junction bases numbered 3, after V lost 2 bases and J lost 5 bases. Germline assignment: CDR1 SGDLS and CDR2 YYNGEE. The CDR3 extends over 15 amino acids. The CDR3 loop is CASSVGLAVTGELFF. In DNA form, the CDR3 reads TGTGCCAGCAGCGTTGGACTAGCGGTTACCGGGGAGCTGTTTTTT. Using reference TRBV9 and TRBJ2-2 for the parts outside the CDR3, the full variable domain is DSGVTQTPKHLITATGQRVTLRCSPRSGDLSVYWYQQSLDQGLQFLIQYYNGEERAKGNILERFSAQQFPDLHSELNLSSLELGDSALYFCASSVGLAVTGELFFGEGSRLTVL.